The sample holds a few counts of the clone carrying this T cell receptor (beta chain). The CDR3 consists of 12 residues. The V gene lost 5 bases and the J gene lost 3 bases, with 7 bases spanning the gap. CDR1 LNHDA and CDR2 SQIVND come from the germline V gene (reference sequence). Authors' data handling: Researchers report that nucleated cell counts were estimated from reference gene primer amplification. Assay used: immunoSEQ multiplex PCR; TCRdb lists only in-frame clones, some missing. The D gene and trimming were derived from the DNA, and the V and J assignments and clone size from that table. This sample yields hundreds of thousands of clones, of which 80% to 90% are seen a single time; roughly 10% belongs to the top ten. This record belongs to a study of blood T cell repertoires in COVID-19. Background on the study: Acute and convalescent COVID-19 specimens originated in the United States, Italy and Spain. Sample material is recorded as cDNA or gDNA derived from T cells, B-cell-depleted T cells, or PBMCs.

Sequencing used peripheral blood. The origin of this receptor is a woman of 80 years or more with acute or convalescent COVID-19. The J gene is TRBJ1-2, the V gene TRBV19; D not certain. CDR3 sequence reads: CASSAGYYGYTF. In DNA form, the CDR3 reads TGTGCCAGTAGTGCAGGCTACTATGGCTACACCTTC. Based on the CDR3 plus reference TRBV19 and TRBJ1-2, the full variable domain is DGGITQSPKYLFRKEGQNVTLSCEQNLNHDAMYWYRQDPGQGLRLIYYSQIVNDFQKGDIAEGYSVSREKKESFPLTVTSAQKNPTAFYLCASSAGYYGYTFGSGTRLTVV.